The TCR beta chain under discussion was sequenced for a study of T cells after yellow fever vaccination. Notes on the study in general: A weaker secondary response peaked on day 5, the primary on day 15. Reappearing after the booster were most of the clones from primary vaccination (around 95% CD4, 75% to 90% CD8). Within FACS-sorted repertoires, abundant clonotypes contaminating from the bulk population could be present.

This CDR3 is built from 16 residues. The V gene end was trimmed by 0 bases and the J gene end by 4 bases; junction bases not matched to a gene: 5. Germline assignment: CDR1 MNHNY and CDR2 SVGAGI (reference sequence). In regard to this clonotype: As yet, its antigen is unknown.

TCR cDNA, made by 5'RACE template switching, carried an added universal primer site and UMIs. MiXCR, applied by TCRdb to the 5' RACE reads, yields one record per CDR3 protein. Of hundreds of thousands of distinct CDR3 sequences listed, approximately 8% are singletons. The chain carries TRBV6-6 and TRBJ2-1, with 8 bases fitting TRBD1. Specimen: CD4+ T cells sorted from PBMCs, collected 5 days after the yellow fever booster vaccination. The clonotype comes from a man aged 18 to 29 who received the YFV17D yellow fever vaccine. CDR3 sequence reads: CASSYSSRGHYNEQFF. CDR3 bases: TGTGCCAGCAGTTACTCGAGCAGGGGGCATTACAATGAGCAGTTCTTC.